One and the same sample provided the 22 T cell receptor beta chains below, sequenced in a study of control samples from healthy donors and cancer patients. Clones were sequenced by immunoSEQ multiplex PCR, and TCRdb holds only the in-frame ones, with some missing. The sample yields 99,000 or so clones, roughly 86% seen once. Material for sequencing was blood. Receptor source: a man aged 60 to 75 in good health.

Comments on this clone: The same CDR3 is also encoded by other DNA sequences in this sample. V is TRBV3-1 (or the pseudogene TRBV3-2) and J is TRBJ2-5; D not resolved. The V gene lost 3 bases and the J gene lost 5 bases, with 4 bases spanning the gap. Germline V gives CDR1 LGHDT, CDR2 YNNKEL (reference sequence). The CDR3 is made up of 11 amino acids. The CDR3 loop reads CASSQGETQYF. The CDR3 DNA reads as TGTGCCAGCAGCCAGGGTGAGACCCAGTACTTC.

CDR3 sequence (DNA): TGTGCCATCAGTGAATCCGGGACACCGGAGGAAAAACTGTTTTTT. Encoded protein: CAISESGTPEEKLFF. The chain combines TRBV10-3 with TRBJ1-4, with a tentative D call TRBD1 (6 bases). The germline V gene encodes CDR1 ENHRY and CDR2 SYGVKD. This CDR3 comprises 15 residues. Trimming removed 3 bases from V and 8 bases from J, with 16 bases in between.

This clone was seen just once. This sequence joins TRBV4-1 and TRBJ2-7, with unresolved D. Germline values: CDR1 MGHRA, CDR2 YSYEKL. V lost 0 bases, J lost 3 bases, and 6 bases lay in between. There are 13 residues in the CDR3. As DNA, the CDR3 is TGCGCCAGCAGCCAAGAATATGGCTACGAGCAGTACTTC. Translated, it gives CASSQEYGYEQYF.

In its sample, this clone was seen once. The chain uses TRBV9 and TRBJ1-1; D gene ambiguous. Trimming pared 7 bases from V and 4 bases from J, leaving 14 bases between. The CDR3 sequence is 13 residues long. Germline assignment: CDR1 SGDLS and CDR2 YYNGEE. The CDR3 coding sequence is TGTGCCAGCTCCAATTCGGGGAGCACTGAAGCTTTCTTT. Encoded protein: CASSNSGSTEAFF.

CDR3 loop: CASSRAVDTQYF. CDR3 nucleotide sequence: TGTGCCAGCAGTCGTGCAGTGGATACGCAGTATTTT. The rearrangement joins TRBV6-2 or TRBV6-3 to TRBJ2-3; D remains unclear. CDR3 size: 12 residues. Germline CDR1 reads MNHEY; CDR2 reads SVGEGT. V lost 5 bases and J 6 bases, leaving 9 bases between the germline ends.

J is TRBJ2-1 and V is TRBV29-1; 10 nucleotides match TRBD2. Germline CDR1 reads SQVTM; CDR2 reads ANQGSEA. The CDR3 sequence is 12 residues long. Trimming at V came to 7 bases and at J to 10 bases, leaving 7 bases not matched to a gene. The CDR3 here is CSAVGLAEEQFF. The CDR3 nucleotides read TGCAGCGCCGTAGGACTAGCGGAAGAGCAGTTCTTC.

The chain combines TRBV5-1 with TRBJ2-1; either TRBD1 or TRBD2 may fit D (6 bases each). This CDR3 is built from 18 residues. Germline assignment: CDR1 SGHRS and CDR2 YFSETQ. V lost 1 base and J lost 8, with 25 bases in between. CDR3 residues: CASSLRLMGGSLADEQFF. The CDR3 DNA follows: TGCGCCAGCAGCTTGAGGCTTATGGGGGGCTCCCTTGCGGATGAGCAGTTCTTC.

V gene TRBV28 combines with J gene TRBJ2-7, with D perhaps given as TRBD1 or TRBD2 (5 bases each). Trimming removed 8 bases from V and 3 bases from J, with 20 bases in between. CDR3 length equals 15 residues. Germline V gene lookup returns CDR1 MDHEN and CDR2 SYDVKM. This CDR3 is CASCWSFGGFYEQYF. The CDR3 DNA sequence: TGTGCCAGCTGTTGGTCGTTTGGGGGATTCTACGAGCAGTACTTC.

V usage is TRBV3-1 (or the pseudogene TRBV3-2) and J usage is TRBJ2-7; D remains ambiguous. Trimming pared 1 base from V and 0 bases from J, leaving 10 bases between. This CDR3 comprises 15 residues. The germline V gene has CDR1 LGHDT and CDR2 YNNKEL (reference sequence). The CDR3: CASSQGIYNSYEQYF. As DNA, the CDR3 is TGTGCCAGCAGCCAAGGTATTTACAACTCCTACGAGCAGTACTTC.

Comments on this clone: Other DNA sequences in the sample encode the same CDR3. The chain is built from TRBV4-1 and TRBJ2-5; D gene uncertain. V gave up 1 base and J gave up 5 bases, with 5 bases separating them. Germline lookup yields CDR1 MGHRA and CDR2 YSYEKL. This CDR3 has 12 amino acids. DNA of the CDR3: TGCGCCAGCAGCCAAGCTGGGGAGACCCAGTACTTC. Protein sequence: CASSQAGETQYF.

In this sample, this clone turned up a few times. The V call is TRBV5-4, the J call TRBJ1-2, with 9 bases identical to TRBD1. There are 13 residues in the CDR3. V gave up 6 bases and J gave up 6 bases; unmatched junction bases: 6. Germline V CDR1 and CDR2: SGHNT, YYREEE (reference sequence). Here the CDR3 reads CASMRQGVDGYTF. CDR3 coding DNA: TGTGCCAGCATGCGACAGGGGGTTGATGGCTACACCTTC. Filled out from reference TRBV5-4 and TRBJ1-2, the complete variable domain reads ETGVTQSPTHLIKTRGQQVTLRCSSQSGHNTVSWYQQALGQGPQFIFQYYREEENGRGNFPPRFSGLQFPNYSSELNVNALELDDSALYLCASMRQGVDGYTFGSGTRLTVV.

The rearrangement joins TRBV27 to TRBJ1-1; D possibly corresponds to TRBD1 (6 bases). V gave up 3 bases and J gave up 10 bases, with 12 bases separating them. The CDR3 length is 12 residues. Germline V lookup: CDR1 MNHEY, CDR2 SMNVEV (reference sequence). Here the CDR3 DNA reads TGTGCCAGCAGTTTTCTTCAGGGGCCAGCTTTCTTT. Translating it yields CASSFLQGPAFF.

V is TRBV10-1 and J is TRBJ2-5, with a possible D match to TRBD1 (6 bases). This CDR3 contains 14 residues. Trimming removed 5 bases from V and 5 bases from J, with 15 bases in between. Per germline, CDR1 WNHNN and CDR2 SYGVQD (reference sequence). In DNA form, the CDR3 reads TGCGCCAGCAGTCCCGGGACACATGGGGAGACCCAGTACTTC. Translating gives CASSPGTHGETQYF.

The chain recombines TRBV6-5 with TRBJ2-7, with 7 bases lining up with TRBD1. Trimming removed 5 bases from V and 4 bases from J; junction bases left unmatched: 11. Germline V gene sequence: CDR1 MNHEY, CDR2 SVGAGI. The length of the CDR3 is 15 residues. CDR3: CASSRSNRGTYEQYF. CDR3 DNA: TGTGCCAGCAGTCGCTCCAACAGGGGCACATACGAGCAGTACTTC.

The chain combines TRBV5-1 with TRBJ2-6, with 8 nucleotides matching TRBD2. The CDR3 is 17 residues long. V gave up 0 bases and J gave up 0 bases; unmatched junction bases: 2. The V gene's germline CDR1 is SGHRS and CDR2 YFSETQ. The DNA of the CDR3 is TGCGCCAGCAGCTTGGATGGGACTAGCTCTGGGGCCAACGTCCTGACTTTC. Its translation is CASSLDGTSSGANVLTF.

V gene TRBV30 combines with J gene TRBJ2-7; 9 positions agree with TRBD1. The CDR3 has 14 residues. Per germline, CDR1 GTSNPN and CDR2 SVGIG (reference sequence). V dropped 3 bases and J dropped 2; count of bases not matched to a gene: 5. CDR3 coding DNA: TGTGCCTGGAGGGGGGACAGGGCTACCTACGAGCAGTACTTC. It is translated as CAWRGDRATYEQYF.

The chain combines TRBV29-1 with TRBJ2-5; no clear D gene. The CDR3 consists of 14 residues. Per germline, CDR1 SQVTM and CDR2 ANQGSEA. V was pared by 2 bases and J by 5 bases, with 15 bases between. CDR3 region: CSVERPPKGETQYF. CDR3 in DNA: TGCAGCGTTGAAAGACCCCCTAAGGGCGAGACCCAGTACTTC.

This rearrangement joins TRBV28 to TRBJ2-7; D could derive from TRBD1 or TRBD2 (5 bases each). The germline V gene encodes CDR1 MDHEN and CDR2 SYDVKM. The CDR3 sequence is 14 residues long. Deletions cut 3 bases from V and 0 bases from J, with 9 bases between. In DNA form, the CDR3 reads TGTGCCAGCAGTTTCTCCGGGGCCTCCTACGAGCAGTACTTC. This sequence encodes CASSFSGASYEQYF.

The chain is built from TRBV5-1 and TRBJ1-2; no reliable D call. Trimming left V 5 bases short and J 4 bases short, with 15 bases between. CDR3 length: 14 residues. Germline loops: CDR1 SGHRS, CDR2 YFSETQ. Written as DNA, the CDR3 is TGCGCCAGCAGTGAGTCCAGCCCTGGCTATGGCTACACCTTC. The encoded protein is CASSESSPGYGYTF.

This chain links TRBV6-5 with TRBJ1-5; D gene ambiguous. Germline V gene data show CDR1 as MNHEY and CDR2 as SVGAGI. The CDR3 contains 13 residues. Trimming shortened V by 6 bases and J by 0 bases, and 6 bases separated the two germline ends. CDR3 nucleotides: TGTGCCAGCAGGCGACTTAGCAATCAGCCCCAGCATTTT. Its translation is CASRRLSNQPQHF.

Points on this clone: Other DNA variants within this sample encode the same CDR3. This chain joins TRBV7-8 and TRBJ2-7; TRBD1 is a possible D gene (6 bases). V lost 1 base and J lost 6, with 10 bases in between. Per germline, CDR1 SGHVS and CDR2 FQNEAQ. This CDR3 comprises 13 residues. The CDR3, as DNA: TGTGCCAGCAGCTTAGAGGGGGTGGGCGAGCAGTACTTC. Encoded protein: CASSLEGVGEQYF.

The rearrangement links TRBV19 to TRBJ2-4; no reliable D call. This CDR3 comprises 13 residues. Germline assignment: CDR1 LNHDA and CDR2 SQIVND (reference sequence). Trimming took 5 bases from V and 6 from J, leaving 11 bases between them. CDR3 loop: CASSDYSTNIQYF. CDR3 nucleotide sequence: TGTGCCAGTAGTGATTACTCAACAAACATTCAGTACTTC.